This T cell receptor beta chain was obtained from a study of radiotherapy plus CTLA-4 blockade in lung cancer. Study in general: Roughly 17% of patients responded objectively, and around 32% achieved disease control.

The table came from immunoSEQ multiplex PCR; TCRdb's copy has only in-frame clones and leaves some out. Altogether 55,000 to 85,000 clones are present, 70% to 80% being singletons, with the ten largest covering 16%. Details on this clone: What it recognizes is unknown.

Those with chemo-refractory metastatic non-small-cell lung cancer were treated with focal radiation combined with CTLA-4 blockade using ipilimumab. Broader study findings: Clones of tumor-derived TCRs expanded in blood after radiotherapy plus ipilimumab.

The input for sequencing was peripheral blood, taken from a patient treated with radiotherapy plus ipilimumab. The clonotype originates from a human donor with non-small cell lung cancer whose response to radiotherapy plus ipilimumab could not be evaluated. Some clones in this sample may be carry-over from other donors' samples.

The CDR3 DNA follows: TGCAGCGTAGCGGCGGGGGAGACCCAGTACTTC. Amino acid sequence: CSVAAGETQYF. This rearrangement joins TRBV29-1 to TRBJ2-5; D may be TRBD2 (6 bases). Trimming pared 6 bases from V and 5 bases from J, leaving 10 bases between. Germline CDR1 is SQVTM and CDR2 is ANQGSEA. The length of the CDR3 is 11 residues.